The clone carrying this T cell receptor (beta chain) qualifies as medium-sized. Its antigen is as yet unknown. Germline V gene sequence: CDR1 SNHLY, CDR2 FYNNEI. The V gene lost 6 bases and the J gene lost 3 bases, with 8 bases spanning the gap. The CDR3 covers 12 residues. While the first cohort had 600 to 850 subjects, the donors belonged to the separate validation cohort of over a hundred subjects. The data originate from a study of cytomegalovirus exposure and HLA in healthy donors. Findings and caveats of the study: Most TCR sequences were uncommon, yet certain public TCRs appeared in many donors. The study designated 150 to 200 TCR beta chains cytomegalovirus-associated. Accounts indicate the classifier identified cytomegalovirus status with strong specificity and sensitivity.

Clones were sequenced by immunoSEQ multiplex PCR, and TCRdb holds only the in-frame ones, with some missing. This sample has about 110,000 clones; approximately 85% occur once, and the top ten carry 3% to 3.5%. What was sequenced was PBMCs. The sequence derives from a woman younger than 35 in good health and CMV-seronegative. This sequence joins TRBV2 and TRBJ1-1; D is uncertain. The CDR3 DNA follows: TGTGCCAGCAGGGTGAGGGACACTGAAGCTTTCTTT. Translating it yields CASRVRDTEAFF.